One and the same sample provided the 15 T cell receptor beta chains below, sequenced in a study of molecular identifiers for immune sequencing clone quantification. TCRdb recomputed calls from the PCR reads with MiXCR, one row per CDR3 protein. The repertoire consists of 300,000 to 400,000 distinct CDR3 sequences, with 24% occurring once and the leading ten covering about 0.73%. The sample was naive CD8+ T cells from blood, with Jurkat cell RNA spiked in. Subset: FACS-sorted CD8+CD4-CCR7+CD45RA+ naive T cells. The receptors shown here come from a human donor in good health. Some libraries in this study had Jurkat cell RNA spiked in.

This clonotype was seen only a few times. This chain links TRBV13 with TRBJ2-7; no definite D call. Trimming took 1 base from V and 0 from J, leaving 7 bases between them. Germline lookup yields CDR1 PRHDT and CDR2 FYEKMQ (reference sequence). The CDR3 is 14 residues long. The CDR3 sequence: CASSLDRSSYEQYF. CDR3 coding DNA: TGTGCCAGCAGCTTAGACCGGAGCTCCTACGAGCAGTACTTC.

Details on this clonotype: A single base separates this from a much larger clone, so it may be a read error. V and J are TRBV4-1 and TRBJ2-7; D is unclear. This CDR3 region has 12 residues. CDR1 and CDR2 (germline): MGHRA, YSYEKL. In DNA, the CDR3 is TGCACCAGCAGCCCCAATGGGCACGAGCAGTACTTC. It is translated as CTSSPNGHEQYF.

This clonotype has at least ten counts. The V gene is TRBV24-1, the J gene TRBJ1-1; D not resolved. The CDR3 spans 12 residues. Trimming removed 3 bases from V and 7 bases from J, with 8 bases in between. Germline V gene sequence: CDR1 KGHDR, CDR2 SFDVKD. The CDR3 region has the DNA TGTGCCACCAGTGATCCCCGGGGTGAAGCTTTCTTT. Amino acid sequence: CATSDPRGEAFF.

A remark on this clonotype: A much larger clonotype is one base distant, so this may be a read error. The chain joins TRBV5-4 to TRBJ2-3, with D hard to call. CDR1 SGHNT and CDR2 YYREEE come from the germline V gene (reference sequence). The CDR3 totals 8 residues. Trimming left V 7 bases short and J 12 bases short, with 6 bases between. DNA of the CDR3: TGTGCCAGCGGCCCCCAGTATTTT. Protein sequence: CASGPQYF. Full variable domain (rest looked up from reference TRBV5-4 and TRBJ2-3): ETGVTQSPTHLIKTRGQQVTLRCSSQSGHNTVSWYQQALGQGPQFIFQYYREEENGRGNFPPRFSGLQFPNYSSELNVNALELDDSALYLCASGPQYFGPGTRLTVL.

The rearrangement uses TRBV4-1 and TRBJ1-4, with D possibly matching TRBD1 (5 bases). CDR1 is MGHRA, CDR2 YSYEKL, per germline. This CDR3 contains 16 residues. V lost 4 bases to trimming and J lost 5 bases, with 17 bases between them. CDR3 residues: CASSPQRGEWNEKLFF. The CDR3 nucleotides are TGCGCCAGCAGCCCCCAGCGAGGGGAATGGAATGAAAAACTGTTTTTT.

This clonotype has a handful of counts. The rearrangement uses TRBV12-3 or TRBV12-4 and TRBJ1-5, with D tentatively TRBD1 (6 bases). The CDR3 runs 15 residues. V gave up 0 bases and J gave up 7 bases, with 13 bases separating them. The CDR3 DNA reads as TGTGCCAGCAGTTTAGCAGGGGGGGTAGGACAGCCCCAGCATTTT. Translating gives CASSLAGGVGQPQHF.

Regarding this clonotype: A much larger clone lies one base from this, so it may be a read error. The V and J genes are TRBV4-2 and TRBJ1-3; D gene uncertain. In germline, CDR1 is LGHNA, CDR2 YNFKEQ. The CDR3 is made up of 16 amino acids. The DNA of the CDR3 is TGTGCCCGCAGCCAAGAAATACGGCACTCTGGAAACACCATATATTTT. It yields the protein CARSQEIRHSGNTIYF.

This chain's CDR3 is CASSHGAGSNTEAFF. CDR3 in DNA: TGTGCCAGCAGCCACGGGGCAGGTTCGAACACTGAAGCTTTCTTT. The chain carries TRBV4-2 and TRBJ1-1; possible D gene TRBD1, 5 bases. The CDR3 length is 15 residues. Germline V gene sequence: CDR1 LGHNA, CDR2 YNFKEQ. The ends were cut back, 3 bases at V and 1 base at J, with 12 bases in the middle.

This chain joins TRBV2 and TRBJ2-1; D is undetermined. This CDR3 contains 11 residues. The V end was cut by 4 bases, the J end by 9 bases, with 7 bases between. Per germline, CDR1 SNHLY and CDR2 FYNNEI. The CDR3 region is CASSGESEQFF. The DNA of the CDR3 is TGTGCCAGCAGTGGTGAGTCTGAGCAGTTCTTC.

As regards this clonotype: This is likely a read error, given that the CDR3 carries no conserved phenylalanine or tryptophan at its end. This chain links TRBV10-3 with TRBJ2-3; the D is unclear. This CDR3 spans 15 amino acids. V lost 0 bases to trimming and J lost 1 base, with 8 bases between them. Germline V gives CDR1 ENHRY, CDR2 SYGVKD. The CDR3 DNA reads as TGTGCCATCAGTGAGTCTCAGGTCGGCACAGATACGCAGTATCTT. It specifies CAISESQVGTDTQYL.

This clonotype was seen more than once but under ten times. V is TRBV25-1 and J is TRBJ2-7; the match to TRBD2 covers 10 bases. The CDR3 consists of 14 residues. The V and J ends lost 1 base and 7 bases, in that order; junction bases with no gene match: 4. Per the germline V gene, CDR1 is MGHDK and CDR2 is SYGVNS. CDR3 loop: CASSESGLALEQYF. The CDR3 DNA reads as TGTGCCAGCAGTGAATCGGGACTAGCGTTAGAGCAGTACTTC.

This clonotype was seen more than once but under ten times. The V and J genes are TRBV7-3 and TRBJ2-4, with TRBD2 matching 11 bases. The ends lost 4 bases at V and 2 bases at J; junction bases unmatched: 4. The CDR3 runs 16 residues. Per germline, CDR1 SGHTA and CDR2 FQGTGA. CDR3 sequence reads: CASSSLAGETKNIQYF. The CDR3 nucleotides read TGTGCCAGCAGCTCACTAGCGGGAGAAACCAAAAACATTCAGTACTTC.

The chain combines TRBV7-9 with TRBJ1-1; D uncertain. The V and J ends lost 0 bases and 5 bases respectively, with 13 bases between them. The CDR3 sequence is 15 residues long. CDR1 is SEHNR and CDR2 is FQNEAQ in the germline V gene (reference sequence). In nucleotides, the CDR3 is TGTGCCAGCAGCTTAGCGCTGGGGATAGATACTGAAGCTTTCTTT. Its protein is CASSLALGIDTEAFF.

This clonotype occurred a few times. The V and J genes are TRBV27 and TRBJ2-7; 7 bases align to TRBD2. The CDR3 is 13 residues long. The V gene end was trimmed by 11 bases and the J gene end by 2 bases; junction bases not matched to a gene: 9. Per the germline V gene, CDR1 is MNHEY and CDR2 is SMNVEV (reference sequence). The CDR3: CAVRWGGTYEQYF. The CDR3 DNA is TGTGCCGTTCGATGGGGGGGAACCTACGAGCAGTACTTC.

This clonotype has just a few counts. The V gene is TRBV6-2 or TRBV6-3, the J gene TRBJ1-1; possibly TRBD1 for D (6 bases). The CDR3 has 13 amino acids. V gave up 6 bases and J gave up 1 base, with 9 bases separating them. Germline values: CDR1 MNHEY, CDR2 SVGEGT. CDR3: CASRRQENTEAFF. The DNA for the CDR3 is TGTGCCAGCAGAAGACAGGAGAACACTGAAGCTTTCTTT.